This entry concerns a single TCR beta chain. Its antigen is unknown. Base-call qualities are not available, and no considerably larger clone is one nucleotide away. This specimen comes from a study of shared T cell receptors in the human thymus (dated by TCRdb to 2020 to 2022). About the study as a whole: The study investigated the way shared, self-reactive T-cell receptor alpha chains are produced in the human thymus.

Reading the germline V gene gives CDR1 MGHDK and CDR2 SYGVNS. From the cysteine through the phenylalanine, the CDR3 covers 14 amino acids. Of the read, only the CDR3 DNA is kept; its 42 bases are in frame from base 1. Relative to germline, V is missing 10 bases and J is missing 5 bases, with 13 bases of the junction outside any gene match. Library preparation used the immunoSEQ multiplex PCR assay. TCRdb limited this immuneACCESS table to in-frame rearrangements with V and J called. A share of clones is missing; checked studies link under half to unresolved V genes, and the rest is unexplained. The sample data list about 540,000 clones, and approximately 78% of these were observed just once. The top ten hold less than 0.015% of the sample. The same data also contributed to another study, on human thymus T cells. The second source states: Donors were immunologically healthy infants undergoing open corrective cardiac surgery for congenital heart defects in Finland. The thymus tissue came from surgical resects taken out during corrective cardiac surgery. Usage of V and J gene segments appeared to be biased in both the thymic and the peripheral blood repertoires. According to the related research, thymic TCR repertoires were highly overlapping among unrelated individuals. The study characterized TCR alpha and beta repertoires from about 8 infant thymus samples and a few related peripheral blood samples. Donor ages ranging from 7 to 244 days were recorded, and roughly six male and a couple of female infants were included in the cohort. Thymocytes were mechanically released from the tissue and were stored as pellets of 10-30 million cells at -70 degrees C. A QIAsymphony instrument was used to extract genomic DNA from the frozen cell pellets. TCRB and TCRAD loci were amplified from a standardized quantity of quality-controlled genomic DNA using the immunoSEQ multiplex PCR assay. The amplicons covered the V(D)J region and were long enough to include the CDR3 and to identify the V and J genes. Amplicon sequencing was performed on an Illumina platform through the commercial immunoSEQ service. Primer bias and sequencing errors were corrected as previously described, and TCRAD and TCRB definitions were based on the IMGT database. Repertoires were analysed with immunoSEQ Analyzer 3.0 and VDJTools, covering basic statistics, V/J segment usage, diversity estimates, rarefaction and pairwise overlap. To estimate diversity, the Chao1, ChaoE, Efron-Thisted, Shannon and inverse Simpson indices were applied, and diversity was also estimated on datasets down-sampled to the smallest sample. Repertoire overlap was determined by strict matching of CDR3 nucleotide sequence, V gene and J gene, and Jaccard-based multidimensional scaling clustering was applied. On average, approximately 790,000 unique TCRB clonotypes were obtained from thymus samples, compared with approximately 84,000 from blood samples.

The sequence links TRBV25-1 to TRBJ2-5, and TRBD2 matches 7 of the central bases. The receptor's source is a boy less than two years old with a congenital heart defect. Donor details come from another sample of the same person, matched by shared clones. The sample taken for sequencing was thymocytes. The sequence in DNA is TGTGCCACCACGGGGCGGGAGCGACGGGAGACCCAGTACTTC. Its amino acids are CATTGRERRETQYF.